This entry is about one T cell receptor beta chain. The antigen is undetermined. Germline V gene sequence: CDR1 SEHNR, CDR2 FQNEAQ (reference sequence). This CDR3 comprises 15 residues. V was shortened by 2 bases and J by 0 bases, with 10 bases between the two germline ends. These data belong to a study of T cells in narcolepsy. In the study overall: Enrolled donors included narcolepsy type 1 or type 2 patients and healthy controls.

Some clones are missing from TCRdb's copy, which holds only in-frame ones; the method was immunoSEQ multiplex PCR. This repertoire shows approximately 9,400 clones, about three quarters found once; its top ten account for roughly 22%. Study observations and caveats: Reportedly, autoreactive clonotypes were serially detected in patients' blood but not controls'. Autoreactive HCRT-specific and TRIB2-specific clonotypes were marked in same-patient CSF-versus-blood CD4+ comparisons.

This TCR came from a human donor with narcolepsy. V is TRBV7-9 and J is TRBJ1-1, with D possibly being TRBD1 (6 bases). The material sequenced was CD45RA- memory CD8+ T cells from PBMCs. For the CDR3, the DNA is TGTGCCAGCAGCTTACGGACAGAGCTGAACACTGAAGCTTTCTTT. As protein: CASSLRTELNTEAFF.